The present T cell receptor (beta chain) was sequenced within a study of identifying expanded T cells in peripheral blood. Study results and caveats: Across healthy donors, higher total template counts meant significantly greater approximately 2-week count variance. About 1.3 clones differed between technical replicates, versus around 15 and 18 over time.

Collection occurred without any documented infections or immune events in donors. CDR1 is SGHAT and CDR2 is FQNNGV in the germline V gene. Trimming stripped 5 bases from V and 6 bases from J, with 13 bases between. This CDR3 contains 14 residues. Assay: immunoSEQ multiplex PCR; the TCRdb copy retains only in-frame clones and omits some. This sample has 90,000 to 110,000 clones, with around 90% found just once. A word on this clone: Its matching antigen is unknown.

This clonotype was obtained from a person between 18 and 75 years old in good health. The genes are TRBV11-2 and TRBJ1-4; D not certain. Sample: blood. The CDR3 protein is CASSESYQDEKLFF. DNA for the CDR3: TGTGCCAGCAGCGAGTCATACCAGGATGAAAAACTGTTTTTT. The full variable domain, its missing parts supplied by reference TRBV11-2 and TRBJ1-4, is EAGVAQSPRYKIIEKRQSVAFWCNPISGHATLYWYQQILGQGPKLLIQFQNNGVVDDSQLPKDRFSAERLKGVDSTLKIQPAKLEDSAVYLCASSESYQDEKLFFGSGTQLSVL.